Reported below is one T cell receptor beta chain. Its antigen is still unknown. CDR3 length: 13 amino acids. The germline V gene encodes CDR1 SNHLY and CDR2 FYNNEI. Trimming pared 5 bases from V and 7 bases from J, leaving 14 bases between. The sample comes from a study of Ad26.COV2.S vaccination and SARS-CoV-2 variants. Study-level background: Intramuscularly, Ad26.COV2.S was given either once or twice, 56 days apart.

As for treatment: over 15 received Ad26.COV2.S at low or high dose, single or two shots; about 5 received placebo; per-sample allocation not given. Specimen acquisition occurred on day 63 following the initial vaccine or placebo injection. Boston hosted the donor, who was an adult aged 18-55 years. An Ad26 vector expressing Wuhan-strain SARS-CoV-2 spike constituted the vaccine. Overall study findings and caveats: From the TCR breadth and depth analyses, total T cell responses may have been underestimated.

Data came from immunoSEQ multiplex PCR; TCRdb stores just in-frame clones and leaves some out. Of about 350,000 clones detected, less than 90% appear once; the ten largest clones hold around 5.8%. V and J are TRBV2 and TRBJ1-2; D is ambiguous. The material sequenced was peripheral blood, taken in a trial of Ad26.COV2.S vaccine versus placebo. The clonotype comes from a person between 18 and 65 years old who received the Ad26.COV2.S COVID-19 vaccine or a placebo. As DNA, the CDR3 is TGTGCCAGCAGTTGGGCCGACCCTGGTGGCTACACCTTC. Translation gives CASSWADPGGYTF. Looking up the rest from reference TRBV2 and TRBJ1-2 gives the full variable domain: EPEVTQTPSHQVTQMGQEVILRCVPISNHLYFYWYRQILGQKVEFLVSFYNNEISEKSEIFDDQFSVERPDGSNFTLKIRSTKLEDSAMYFCASSWADPGGYTFGSGTRLTVV.